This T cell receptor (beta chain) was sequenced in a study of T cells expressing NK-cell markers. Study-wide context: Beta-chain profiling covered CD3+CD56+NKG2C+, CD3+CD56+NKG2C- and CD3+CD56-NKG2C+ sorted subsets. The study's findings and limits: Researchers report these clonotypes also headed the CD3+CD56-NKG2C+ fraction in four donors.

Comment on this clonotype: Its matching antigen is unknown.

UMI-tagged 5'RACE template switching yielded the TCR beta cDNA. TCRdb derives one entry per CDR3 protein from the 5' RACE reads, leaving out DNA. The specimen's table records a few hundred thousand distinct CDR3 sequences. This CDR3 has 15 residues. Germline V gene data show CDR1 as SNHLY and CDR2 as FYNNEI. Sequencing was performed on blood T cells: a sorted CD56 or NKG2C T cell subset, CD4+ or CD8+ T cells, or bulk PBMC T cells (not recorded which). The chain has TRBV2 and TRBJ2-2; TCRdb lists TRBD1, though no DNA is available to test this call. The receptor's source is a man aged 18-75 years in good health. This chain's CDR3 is CASRKGTGVIGELFF.